The 24 T cell receptor beta chains listed next were all sequenced from one sample in a study of T cell repertoires in cytomegalovirus infection. TCRdb itself ran the reads through MiXCR, one entry per CDR3 protein. The table records roughly 230,000 distinct CDR3 sequences, 15% to 20% of them present only once. Sequencing was done on a sample of CD8+ T cells from PBMCs. The receptor source for this set is a human donor in good health (CMV status not recorded). Some clones in this sample may be carry-over from other donors' samples.

This clonotype was found once. The chain has TRBV7-8 and TRBJ2-3; 8 bases map to TRBD2. Germline V lookup: CDR1 SGHVS, CDR2 FQNEAQ. V was clipped by 8 bases and J by 7 bases; unmatched bases: 11. The CDR3 runs 14 residues. CDR3 amino acids: CASYSGGPRYTQYF. The CDR3 DNA follows: TGTGCCAGCTACAGCGGGGGCCCCCGGTATACGCAGTATTTT.

Comments on this clonotype: A much larger clone differs by one base, so this may be a read error. The rearrangement joins TRBV28 to TRBJ2-7; maybe TRBD2 (5 bases). The germline V gene has CDR1 MDHEN and CDR2 SYDVKM. The CDR3 is 13 amino acids. Deletions cut 3 bases from V and 5 bases from J, with 11 bases between. CDR3 in amino acids: CASSLFGSHEQYF. The CDR3 DNA sequence: TGTGCCAGCAGTTTGTTTGGGAGCCACGAGCAGTACTTC.

The CDR3 protein is CASQELRGNQPQHF. The CDR3 nucleotides are TGTGCCAGTCAGGAACTAAGGGGCAATCAGCCCCAGCATTTT. The V call is TRBV28, the J call TRBJ1-5; D gene uncertain. The CDR3 sequence is 14 residues long. Germline V gives CDR1 MDHEN, CDR2 SYDVKM. V was clipped by 9 bases and J by 2 bases, with 14 bases between them.

This clonotype has a count of ten or more. The chain is built from TRBV7-3 and TRBJ2-1; D is possibly TRBD2 (6 bases). The CDR3 contains 15 residues. Germline V gene sequence: CDR1 SGHTA, CDR2 FQGTGA. V was shortened by 4 bases and J by 0 bases, with 10 bases between the two germline ends. The CDR3 bases are TGTGCCAGCAGCTCGGACGGGAGCTCCTACAATGAGCAGTTCTTC. This sequence encodes CASSSDGSSYNEQFF.

This clonotype occurred many times. V is TRBV7-9 and J is TRBJ2-7; D remains unclear. There are 14 residues in the CDR3. Germline CDR1 is SEHNR and CDR2 is FQNEAQ (reference sequence). V lost 0 bases and J lost 7, with 13 bases in between. CDR3 in DNA: TGTGCCAGCAGCTTAGCGACGGACCTTCGGGAGCAGTACTTC. Protein product: CASSLATDLREQYF.

This clonotype has ten or more counts. The chain is built from TRBV7-3 and TRBJ2-3; TRBD2 matches 10 bases. CDR1 is SGHTA and CDR2 is FQGTGA in the germline V gene. Trimming cost V 5 bases and J 4 bases; bases outside gene matches: 9. The CDR3 runs to 16 residues. Here the CDR3 reads CASSHRTSGVADTQYF. CDR3 in DNA: TGTGCCAGCAGCCATCGAACTAGCGGGGTTGCAGATACGCAGTATTTT. The complete variable domain, with remaining parts taken from reference TRBV7-3 and TRBJ2-3, reads GAGVSQTPSNKVTEKGKYVELRCDPISGHTALYWYRQSLGQGPEFLIYFQGTGAADDSGLPNDRFFAVRPEGSVSTLKIQRTERGDSAVYLCASSHRTSGVADTQYFGPGTRLTVL.

A few counts support this clonotype. The chain joins TRBV2 to TRBJ2-2, with 9 bases matching TRBD1. The V segment lost 9 bases and the J segment 5 bases; nucleotides outside the gene matches: 7. Germline V CDR1 and CDR2: SNHLY, FYNNEI. The CDR3 runs 14 residues. CDR3 sequence (DNA): TGTGCCAGGGGGGGGACAGGGTCAACCGGGGAGCTGTTTTTT. Its protein product is CARGGTGSTGELFF.

The chain recombines TRBV7-2 with TRBJ2-5; TRBD2 is a possible D gene (6 bases). Trimming cost V 5 bases and J 3 bases, with 19 bases left between them. From germline, CDR1 is SGHTA and CDR2 FQGNSA. CDR3 size: 16 residues. In DNA, the CDR3 is TGTGCCAGCAGCCCAGTCGTCAGCGGGCAGGAAGAGACCCAGTACTTC. This translates into CASSPVVSGQEETQYF. Complete variable domain (other parts from reference TRBV7-2 and TRBJ2-5): GAGVSQSPSNKVTEKGKDVELRCDPISGHTALYWYRQSLGQGLEFLIYFQGNSAPDKSGLPSDRFSAERTGGSVSTLTIQRTQQEDSAVYLCASSPVVSGQEETQYFGPGTRLLVL.

This clonotype turned up a few times. V gene TRBV6-5 combines with J gene TRBJ2-1, with a tentative D call TRBD2 (7 bases). The CDR3 runs to 14 residues. The germline gives CDR1 MNHEY, CDR2 SVGAGI. V shed 5 bases and J shed 5 bases, with 13 bases lying between them. CDR3 region: CASSRGGDDNEQFF. For the CDR3, the DNA is TGTGCCAGCAGTCGAGGGGGGGATGACAATGAGCAGTTCTTC.

This clonotype was recorded at least ten times. The rearrangement uses TRBV6-5 and TRBJ1-4, with 7 bases fitting TRBD1. The CDR3 sequence is 13 residues long. V lost 6 bases to trimming and J lost 13 bases; unmatched junction nucleotides: 11. Germline CDR1 and CDR2: MNHEY and SVGAGI. CDR3 DNA: TGTGCCAGCAGCGCCGGGACAGAAGCTGGACTGTTTTTT. Protein: CASSAGTEAGLFF.

This clonotype was recorded many times. The chain links TRBV28 to TRBJ2-7; D might be TRBD1 (5 bases). Germline CDR1 is MDHEN and CDR2 is SYDVKM. The CDR3 is 14 amino acids. The V gene lost 2 bases and the J gene lost 4 bases, with 12 bases spanning the gap. In DNA form, the CDR3 reads TGTGCCAGCAGTTTACCTCTAGACAGATACGAGCAGTACTTC. This gives the protein CASSLPLDRYEQYF.

The table lists this clonotype with a few counts. DNA of the CDR3: TGCGCCAGCAGCCAAGTGGGCCCGTTATCTCTGGCTTTCTTT. Its protein product is CASSQVGPLSLAFF. This sequence joins TRBV4-3 and TRBJ1-1; D call uncertain. Germline values: CDR1 LGHNA, CDR2 YSLEER. V lost 1 base and J 11 bases, leaving 17 bases between the germline ends. This CDR3 spans 14 amino acids.

This clonotype was found many times. The V gene is TRBV6-2 or TRBV6-3, the J gene TRBJ1-1, with a weak D call TRBD1 (5 bases). Germline CDR1 MNHEY, CDR2 SVGEGT. V was cut by 5 bases and J by 5 bases, with 12 bases left in between. This CDR3 region has 13 residues. The CDR3 loop is CASSAREETEAFF. The CDR3 DNA is TGTGCCAGCAGTGCCAGGGAGGAGACTGAAGCTTTCTTT.

V gene TRBV7-9 combines with J gene TRBJ1-2; D remains unclear. V was cut by 2 bases and J by 8 bases, with 15 bases left in between. Germline values: CDR1 SEHNR, CDR2 FQNEAQ (reference sequence). The CDR3 is 14 amino acids. Here the CDR3 DNA reads TGTGCCAGCAGCTTACACAACCCCTCGAGGGGCTACACCTTC. Translation: CASSLHNPSRGYTF.

This clonotype has a handful of counts. This chain uses TRBV27 with TRBJ1-1, with D unresolved. This CDR3 region has 14 residues. CDR1 and CDR2 (germline): MNHEY, SMNVEV (reference sequence). Deletions cut 2 bases from V and 0 bases from J, with 7 bases between. Written as DNA, the CDR3 is TGTGCCAGCAGTTTACTGGGTATGAACACTGAAGCTTTCTTT. Residues: CASSLLGMNTEAFF.

In DNA form, the CDR3 reads TGTGCCAGCAGCTTAGCGGGGACAGGTGAAGAGACCCAGTACTTC. Protein: CASSLAGTGEETQYF. The chain combines TRBV7-8 with TRBJ2-5; 8 nucleotides line up with TRBD1. This CDR3 is built from 15 residues. The ends lost 0 bases at V and 3 bases at J; junction bases unmatched: 3. Germline CDR1 SGHVS, CDR2 FQNEAQ. The full variable domain, rest sourced from reference TRBV7-8 and TRBJ2-5, is GAGVSQSPRYKVAKRGQDVALRCDPISGHVSLFWYQQALGQGPEFLTYFQNEAQLDKSGLPSDRFFAERPEGSVSTLKIQRTQQEDSAVYLCASSLAGTGEETQYFGPGTRLLVL.

This clonotype was observed many times. The V and J genes are TRBV6-1 and TRBJ2-6; TRBD1 is a possible D gene (5 bases). Trimming left V 5 bases short and J 0 bases short, with 8 bases between. Looked up from germline, CDR1 is MNHNS and CDR2 is SASEGT. CDR3 size: 15 residues. The CDR3 sequence is CASSQDSSGANVLTF. The CDR3 bases are TGTGCCAGCAGTCAAGACAGCTCTGGGGCCAACGTCCTGACTTTC.

This chain joins TRBV6-6 and TRBJ1-1, with TRBD1 matching 8 bases. This CDR3 has 13 amino acids. The J segment lost 8 bases and the V segment lost 5 bases, leaving 7 bases of the junction unmatched. The germline V gene encodes CDR1 MNHNY and CDR2 SVGAGI (reference sequence). The CDR3: CASSANRGWEAFF. Here the CDR3 DNA reads TGTGCCAGCAGTGCAAACAGGGGGTGGGAAGCTTTCTTT.

This clonotype was found a few times. This sequence joins TRBV6-2 or TRBV6-3 and TRBJ2-2; D unclear. Between the trimmed V and J ends, which lost 10 bases and 6 bases, there was a span of 9 bases. This CDR3 spans 11 amino acids. Germline V lookup: CDR1 MNHEY, CDR2 SVGEGT. The DNA of the CDR3 is TGTGCCACCTCGCTTGCCGGGGAGCTGTTTTTT. As protein: CATSLAGELFF.

This clonotype was detected only a few times. The chain employs TRBV2 and TRBJ1-2, with D uncertain. Trimming left V 3 bases short and J 8 bases short, with 22 bases between. The CDR3 runs 16 residues. CDR1 and CDR2 from the germline V gene are SNHLY and FYNNEI. CDR3 in DNA: TGTGCCAGCAGTGAGGATTTTTCAGGTCGGCAGGAAGGCTACACCTTC. This translates into CASSEDFSGRQEGYTF.

The genes are TRBV5-1 and TRBJ2-5; no clear D gene. The V end was cut by 1 base, the J end by 6 bases, with 10 bases between. This CDR3 contains 13 residues. The germline V gene has CDR1 SGHRS and CDR2 YFSETQ. The CDR3 sequence is CASSLNGLKTQYF. The CDR3 DNA reads TGCGCCAGCAGCTTGAACGGTCTGAAGACCCAGTACTTC.

This rearrangement joins TRBV7-9 to TRBJ2-7, with D possibly TRBD1 on 6 matching bases. The CDR3 totals 14 residues. Germline V CDR1 and CDR2: SEHNR, FQNEAQ (reference sequence). Trimming removed 5 bases from V and 6 bases from J, with 17 bases in between. Written as DNA, the CDR3 is TGTGCCAGCAGCCACCGGGACACCCCTCGCGAGCAGTACTTC. Protein: CASSHRDTPREQYF.

At least ten counts were recorded for this clonotype. This chain uses TRBV7-9 with TRBJ1-2; D might be TRBD1 (6 bases). This CDR3 comprises 14 residues. Germline CDR1 is SEHNR and CDR2 is FQNEAQ (reference sequence). V was pared by 1 base and J by 4 bases, with 10 bases between. For the CDR3, the DNA is TGTGCCAGCAGCTTAGGGGGGCCGGGCTATGGCTACACCTTC. Its translation: CASSLGGPGYGYTF.

In this sample, this clonotype turned up a few times. This sequence joins TRBV20-1 and TRBJ2-1, with D possibly TRBD1 on 5 matching bases. Germline V CDR1 and CDR2: DFQATT, SNEGSKA (reference sequence). V was trimmed by 5 bases and J by 3 bases, leaving 14 bases between them. CDR3 size: 14 residues. CDR3 amino acids: CSAPGQTYYNEQFF. CDR3 in DNA: TGCAGTGCTCCCGGACAAACCTACTACAATGAGCAGTTCTTC.